Below are 13 T cell receptor beta chains sequenced from a single sample in a study of T cell responses to AZD1222 COVID-19 vaccine. Assay used: immunoSEQ multiplex PCR; TCRdb lists only in-frame clones, some missing. The sample yields roughly 130,000 clones, around 94% seen once. This specimen was peripheral blood, taken on day 0 of AZD1222 vaccination. These receptor sequences come from an adult in good health.

The V call is TRBV30, the J call TRBJ1-4, with a possible D match to TRBD1 (5 bases). The V end lost 2 bases, the J end lost 10 bases, and 11 bases lay between the germline ends. Germline V gene sequence: CDR1 GTSNPN, CDR2 SVGIG (reference sequence). The CDR3 is 12 residues long. In DNA, the CDR3 is TGTGCCTGGAGTAGGGGTACCGGAAAACTGTTTTTT. Encoded protein: CAWSRGTGKLFF.

In this sample, this clone turned up once. The junction departs from germline at one end; a sequencing error may be responsible. The DNA for the CDR3 is TGTGCCAGCAGTCACTCCATCAGCGGGAGCCCCTACGAGCAGTACTTC. Translating it yields CASSHSISGSPYEQYF. The J gene is TRBJ2-7, the V gene TRBV6-5; 8 nucleotides match TRBD2. CDR3 length: 16 amino acids. CDR1 and CDR2 (germline): MNHEY, SVGAGI.

The chain carries TRBV3-1 (or the pseudogene TRBV3-2) and TRBJ1-2; TRBD1 might be the D (5 bases). In germline, CDR1 is LGHDT, CDR2 YNNKEL (reference sequence). The ends were cut back, 0 bases at V and 5 bases at J, with 10 bases in the middle. This CDR3 spans 14 amino acids. The CDR3, as DNA: TGTGCCAGCAGCCAAGATTCCAGGGCGTATGGCTACACCTTC. It is translated as CASSQDSRAYGYTF.

This chain uses TRBV21-1 with TRBJ1-2; the D call in the table, TRBD1, was not verified against the DNA. TRBV21-1 is flagged as a pseudogene. The CDR3 is made up of 17 amino acids. CDR3 in amino acids: CASSLEEDRGLRMGYTF. The CDR3, as DNA: TGTGCCAGCAGTCTAGAAGAGGACAGGGGATTAAGAATGGGCTACACCTTC.

This clone was detected only a few times. The J gene is TRBJ1-1, the V gene TRBV9; D unresolved. Germline V gene lookup returns CDR1 SGDLS and CDR2 YYNGEE. The CDR3 runs to 15 residues. Trimming removed 0 bases from V and 5 bases from J, with 14 bases in between. The CDR3, as DNA: TGTGCCAGCAGCGTAGAGAGCAATTTAGGGACTGAAGCTTTCTTT. It codes for CASSVESNLGTEAFF.

This clone appeared once. The V and J genes are TRBV6-5 and TRBJ1-1, with unresolved D. CDR1 is MNHEY, CDR2 SVGAGI, per germline. Between the trimmed V and J ends, which lost 0 bases and 8 bases, there was a span of 16 bases. The length of the CDR3 is 15 residues. The CDR3 bases are TGTGCCAGCAGTTACTCGGTGAACCACCATTCCGAAGCTTTCTTT. As protein: CASSYSVNHHSEAFF.

This clone was seen only once. V usage is TRBV28 and J usage is TRBJ2-1, with a tentative D call TRBD1 (6 bases). Germline V gene data show CDR1 as MDHEN and CDR2 as SYDVKM. This CDR3 is 13 amino acids long. V lost 6 bases and J 7 bases, leaving 13 bases between the germline ends. The chain's CDR3 is CASRRQAWNEQFF. CDR3 coding DNA: TGTGCCAGCAGACGACAGGCCTGGAATGAGCAGTTCTTC.

This rearrangement joins TRBV5-1 to TRBJ2-1; 8 bases agree with TRBD2. CDR3 length equals 14 residues. Looked up from germline, CDR1 is SGHRS and CDR2 is YFSETQ. J gave up 9 bases and V 7 bases, and 12 bases lay outside the gene matches. The CDR3 DNA reads TGCGCCAGCGAAACGGGACTAGGGTTTGGTGAGCAGTTCTTC. This gives the protein CASETGLGFGEQFF.

The V and J genes are TRBV14 and TRBJ2-7; 8 bases match TRBD1. This CDR3 has 16 amino acids. The germline V gene has CDR1 SGHDN and CDR2 FVKESK. V lost 0 bases, J lost 3 bases, and 7 bases stayed unmatched. This CDR3 is CASSQERRQGNYEQYF. The CDR3 DNA is TGTGCCAGCAGCCAAGAGAGGCGACAGGGGAACTACGAGCAGTACTTC.

The rearrangement links TRBV7-9 to TRBJ1-2; possible D gene TRBD1, 5 bases. CDR3 size: 13 residues. V lost 1 base to trimming and J lost 6 bases, with 9 bases between them. Germline CDR1 and CDR2: SEHNR and FQNEAQ (reference sequence). The CDR3 sequence is CASSLERRDGYTF. CDR3 DNA: TGTGCCAGCAGCTTAGAACGCAGGGATGGCTACACCTTC.

The V and J genes are TRBV15 and TRBJ2-7; possibly TRBD2 for D (6 bases). The CDR3 length is 16 residues. The V gene lost 0 bases and the J gene lost 2 bases, with 14 bases spanning the gap. Germline CDR1 reads LNHNV; CDR2 reads YYDKDF (reference sequence). The CDR3 loop reads CATSRDLWGEPYEQYF. As DNA, the CDR3 is TGTGCCACCAGCAGAGATCTCTGGGGGGAGCCCTACGAGCAGTACTTC.

This sequence joins TRBV7-9 and TRBJ2-1; D remains unclear. Trimming stripped 3 bases from V and 0 bases from J, with 15 bases between. From germline, CDR1 is SEHNR and CDR2 FQNEAQ (reference sequence). The CDR3 is 17 residues long. The CDR3 reads CASSLERTWSSYNEQFF. The CDR3 DNA reads as TGTGCCAGCAGCTTGGAACGGACGTGGAGCTCCTACAATGAGCAGTTCTTC.

The chain carries TRBV28 and TRBJ1-4; possible D gene TRBD1, 6 bases. This CDR3 region has 14 residues. V gave up 8 bases and J gave up 5 bases, with 15 bases separating them. The germline V gene has CDR1 MDHEN and CDR2 SYDVKM. The CDR3 protein is CASLEGGGNEKLFF. CDR3 coding DNA: TGTGCCAGCCTGGAAGGGGGGGGAAATGAAAAACTGTTTTTT.